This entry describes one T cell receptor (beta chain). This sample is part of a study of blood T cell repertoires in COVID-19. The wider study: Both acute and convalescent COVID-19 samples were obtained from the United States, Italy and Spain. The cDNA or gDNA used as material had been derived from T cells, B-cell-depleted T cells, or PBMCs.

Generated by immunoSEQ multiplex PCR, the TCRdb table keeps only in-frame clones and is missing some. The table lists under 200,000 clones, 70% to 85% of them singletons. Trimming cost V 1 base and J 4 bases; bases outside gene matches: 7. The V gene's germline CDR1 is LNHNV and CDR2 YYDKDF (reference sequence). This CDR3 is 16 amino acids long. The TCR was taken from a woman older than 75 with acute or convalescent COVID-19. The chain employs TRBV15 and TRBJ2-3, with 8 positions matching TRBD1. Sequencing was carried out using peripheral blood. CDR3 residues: CATSRVRGQGPDTQYF. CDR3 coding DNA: TGTGCCACCAGCAGAGTAAGAGGACAGGGACCAGATACGCAGTATTTT. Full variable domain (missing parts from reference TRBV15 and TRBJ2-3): DAMVIQNPRYQVTQFGKPVTLSCSQTLNHNVMYWYQQKSSQAPKLLFHYYDKDFNNEADTPDNFQSRRPNTSFCFLDIRSPGLGDTAMYLCATSRVRGQGPDTQYFGPGTRLTVL.